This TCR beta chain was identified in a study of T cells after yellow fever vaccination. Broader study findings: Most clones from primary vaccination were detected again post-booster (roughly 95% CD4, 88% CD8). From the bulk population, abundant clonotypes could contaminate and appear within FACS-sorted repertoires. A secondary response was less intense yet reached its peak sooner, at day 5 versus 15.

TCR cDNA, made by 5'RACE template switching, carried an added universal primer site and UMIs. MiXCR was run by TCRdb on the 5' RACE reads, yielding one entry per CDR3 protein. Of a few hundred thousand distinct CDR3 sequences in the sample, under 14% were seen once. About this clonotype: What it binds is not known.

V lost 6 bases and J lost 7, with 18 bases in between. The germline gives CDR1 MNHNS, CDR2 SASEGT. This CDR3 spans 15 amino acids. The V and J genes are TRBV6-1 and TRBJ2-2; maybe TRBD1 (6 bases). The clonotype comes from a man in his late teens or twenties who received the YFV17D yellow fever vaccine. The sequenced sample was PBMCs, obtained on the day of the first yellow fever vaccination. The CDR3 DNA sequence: TGTGCCAGCAGCCGGTTCAGGGGTCTCGACGGGGAGCTGTTTTTT. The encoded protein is CASSRFRGLDGELFF.